This T cell receptor beta chain was identified during a study of T cell responses to AZD1222 COVID-19 vaccine. Investigators merged groups given second doses at roughly 4 or roughly 12 weeks. The length of the CDR3 is 16 residues. Germline CDR1 SGHVS, CDR2 FQNEAQ. Trimming at V came to 0 bases and at J to 4 bases, leaving 4 bases not matched to a gene. This table comes from immunoSEQ multiplex PCR, and its TCRdb copy is limited to in-frame clones, with some not included. In the table there are under 200,000 clones, more than 70% of which are singletons. This sequence originates from an adult who received the AZD1222 COVID-19 vaccine. The chain employs TRBV7-8 and TRBJ2-5; 11 bases align to TRBD2. Specimen: peripheral blood, collected 28 days after the second AZD1222 dose. CDR3 nucleotide sequence: TGTGCCAGCAGCTTAGCGGGGCTAGCGGGAGGAGAGACCCAGTACTTC. Amino acid sequence: CASSLAGLAGGETQYF. Looking up the rest from reference TRBV7-8 and TRBJ2-5 gives the full variable domain: GAGVSQSPRYKVAKRGQDVALRCDPISGHVSLFWYQQALGQGPEFLTYFQNEAQLDKSGLPSDRFFAERPEGSVSTLKIQRTQQEDSAVYLCASSLAGLAGGETQYFGPGTRLLVL.